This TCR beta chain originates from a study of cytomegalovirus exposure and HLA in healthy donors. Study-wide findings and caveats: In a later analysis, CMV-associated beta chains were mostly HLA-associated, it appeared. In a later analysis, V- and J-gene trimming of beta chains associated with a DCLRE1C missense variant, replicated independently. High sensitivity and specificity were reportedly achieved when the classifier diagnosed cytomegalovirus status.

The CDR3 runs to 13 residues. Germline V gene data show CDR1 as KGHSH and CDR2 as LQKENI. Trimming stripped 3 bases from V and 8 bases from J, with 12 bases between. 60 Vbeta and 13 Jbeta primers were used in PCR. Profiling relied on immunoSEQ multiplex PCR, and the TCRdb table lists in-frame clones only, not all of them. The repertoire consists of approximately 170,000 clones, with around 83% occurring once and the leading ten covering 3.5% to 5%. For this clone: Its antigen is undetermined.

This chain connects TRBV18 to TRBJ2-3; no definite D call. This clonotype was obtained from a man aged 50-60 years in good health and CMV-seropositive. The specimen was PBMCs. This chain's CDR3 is CASSPYWSGTQYF. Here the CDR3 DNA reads TGTGCCAGCTCACCTTATTGGTCCGGTACGCAGTATTTT.